The 31 T cell receptor beta chains listed next were all sequenced from one sample in a study of blood T cell repertoires in COVID-19. Data came from immunoSEQ multiplex PCR; TCRdb stores just in-frame clones and leaves some out. This table has around 200,000 clones, 85% to 90% appearing once. The sample taken for sequencing was peripheral blood. These receptors all stem from a man between 45 and 60 years old with acute or convalescent COVID-19.

This clone occurred once. V is TRBV18 and J is TRBJ1-1; D is undetermined. The germline V gene has CDR1 KGHSH and CDR2 LQKENI. V was shortened by 2 bases and J by 0 bases, with 10 bases between the two germline ends. The CDR3 contains 15 residues. The CDR3 bases are TGTGCCAGCTCACCAATAACAGTGATGAACACTGAAGCTTTCTTT. Protein sequence: CASSPITVMNTEAFF.

This sequence joins TRBV19 and TRBJ2-6; 9 bases align to TRBD1. Germline CDR1 and CDR2: LNHDA and SQIVND (reference sequence). J gave up 2 bases and V 6 bases, and 5 bases lay outside the gene matches. CDR3 length equals 16 residues. The CDR3 nucleotides read TGTGCCAGTAGAAGAACAGGGGGCGCTGGGGCCAACGTCCTGACTTTC. Translating gives CASRRTGGAGANVLTF.

The chain has TRBV11-3 and TRBJ1-1, with D maybe TRBD1 (5 bases). CDR3 size: 15 residues. Germline assignment: CDR1 SGHNT and CDR2 YENEEA. Between the trimmed V and J ends, which lost 1 base and 0 bases, there was a span of 9 bases. The CDR3 DNA is TGTGCCAGCAGCTTAGTGGTGACAGTGAACACTGAAGCTTTCTTT. Translating gives CASSLVVTVNTEAFF.

Details on this clone: Compared with germline, one end of the junction differs, possibly owing to a read error. V and J are TRBV7-7 and TRBJ2-5, with TRBD1 matching over 7 bases. There are 13 residues in the CDR3. Germline V gene lookup returns CDR1 SSHAT and CDR2 FNYEAQ (reference sequence). Written as DNA, the CDR3 is TGTGCTAGCAGCACAGACAGGGAAGAGACCCAGTACTTC. Translation: CASSTDREETQYF.

The rearrangement joins TRBV7-9 to TRBJ1-1; D unresolved. Germline V lookup: CDR1 SEHNR, CDR2 FQNEAQ (reference sequence). The CDR3 totals 12 residues. The ends were cut back, 5 bases at V and 5 bases at J, with 9 bases in the middle. CDR3 DNA: TGTGCCAGCAGCCACCCGGGGACTGAAGCTTTCTTT. It specifies CASSHPGTEAFF.

The chain combines TRBV7-9 with TRBJ1-1; D remains unclear. This CDR3 is built from 12 residues. Trimming stripped 1 base from V and 9 bases from J, with 9 bases between. In germline, CDR1 is SEHNR, CDR2 FQNEAQ (reference sequence). CDR3 loop: CASSLEQSKAFF. The CDR3 DNA reads as TGTGCCAGCAGCTTAGAACAGTCGAAAGCTTTCTTT.

The rearrangement joins TRBV28 to TRBJ1-2; no definite D call. The V end was cut by 1 base, the J end by 0 bases, with 12 bases between. The CDR3 extends over 16 amino acids. Germline CDR1 reads MDHEN; CDR2 reads SYDVKM. CDR3 loop: CASSLSSGKPNYGYTF. In DNA form, the CDR3 reads TGTGCCAGCAGTTTATCGTCCGGGAAGCCTAACTATGGCTACACCTTC.

This chain joins TRBV18 and TRBJ2-5; 7 bases are a match to TRBD2. Germline V gene data show CDR1 as KGHSH and CDR2 as LQKENI. This CDR3 is 14 amino acids long. V lost 3 bases to trimming and J lost 5 bases; unmatched junction nucleotides: 6. The CDR3: CASSPVTGRETQYF. For the CDR3, the DNA is TGTGCCAGCTCACCCGTAACCGGGAGGGAGACCCAGTACTTC.

The CDR3, as DNA: TGTGCCAGCAGGTGGGGAGCGGGAGATACGCAGTATTTT. Its protein is CASRWGAGDTQYF. The V gene is TRBV27, the J gene TRBJ2-3, with a possible D match to TRBD2 (6 bases). Germline loops: CDR1 MNHEY, CDR2 SMNVEV (reference sequence). The CDR3 extends over 13 amino acids. V gave up 6 bases and J gave up 5 bases, with 12 bases separating them.

This chain links TRBV19 with TRBJ1-5; no clear D gene. CDR3 length: 14 residues. V lost 3 bases and J lost 9, with 15 bases in between. Germline CDR1 reads LNHDA; CDR2 reads SQIVND (reference sequence). The CDR3 loop reads CASSMAAAMRPQHF. The CDR3 coding sequence is TGTGCCAGTAGTATGGCGGCCGCCATGCGGCCCCAGCATTTT.

The genes are TRBV27 and TRBJ1-1; D unresolved. The CDR3 totals 13 residues. V gave up 5 bases and J gave up 0 bases, with 7 bases separating them. Germline values: CDR1 MNHEY, CDR2 SMNVEV (reference sequence). CDR3 protein: CASSQKMNTEAFF. DNA of the CDR3: TGTGCCAGCAGTCAGAAAATGAACACTGAAGCTTTCTTT.

The rearrangement links TRBV6-5 to TRBJ1-1; D call uncertain. V was cut by 6 bases and J by 5 bases, with 10 bases left in between. This CDR3 is 12 amino acids long. Germline CDR1 MNHEY, CDR2 SVGAGI. Written as DNA, the CDR3 is TGTGCCAGCAGGACCGCCGGGACTGAAGCTTTCTTT. Residues: CASRTAGTEAFF.

The chain uses TRBV4-2 and TRBJ1-5, with D perhaps matching TRBD1 (5 bases). In germline, CDR1 is LGHNA, CDR2 YNFKEQ. The CDR3 sequence is 14 residues long. The V end was cut by 1 base, the J end by 6 bases, with 10 bases between. The CDR3 nucleotides are TGTGCCAGCAGCCAAGGGGACTCGCTTCAGCCCCAGCATTTT. It codes for CASSQGDSLQPQHF.

The gene calls are TRBV19 and TRBJ2-1; TRBD2 is a possible D gene (5 bases). Trimming cost V 3 bases and J 5 bases, with 11 bases left between them. This CDR3 has 14 amino acids. The germline V gene encodes CDR1 LNHDA and CDR2 SQIVND (reference sequence). CDR3: CASSIVLEHNEQFF. The CDR3 DNA is TGTGCCAGTAGTATCGTACTAGAGCACAATGAGCAGTTCTTC.

As to this clone: Other nucleotide sequences in the sample specify the same CDR3. The rearrangement joins TRBV7-9 to TRBJ1-2; 9 bases map to TRBD1. This CDR3 has 17 amino acids. The germline V gene has CDR1 SEHNR and CDR2 FQNEAQ (reference sequence). Trimming took 10 bases from V and 5 from J; bases not matched to a gene: 20. CDR3: CATEPPINRGLNYGYTF. The CDR3 coding sequence is TGTGCCACCGAGCCGCCAATTAACAGGGGGCTTAATTATGGCTACACCTTC. The entire variable domain, with the rest obtained from reference TRBV7-9 and TRBJ1-2, is as follows: DTGVSQNPRHKITKRGQNVTFRCDPISEHNRLYWYRQTLGQGPEFLTYFQNEAQLEKSRLLSDRFSAERPKGSFSTLEIQRTEQGDSAMYLCATEPPINRGLNYGYTFGSGTRLTVV.

This chain connects TRBV28 to TRBJ1-2, with D uncertain. V dropped 4 bases and J dropped 4 bases, with 7 bases sitting between them. This CDR3 region has 12 residues. Germline V gene lookup returns CDR1 MDHEN and CDR2 SYDVKM. The CDR3, as DNA: TGTGCCAGCAGTTCCCCCTCCTATGGCTACACCTTC. Its protein is CASSSPSYGYTF.

The rearrangement uses TRBV11-2 and TRBJ2-1; 13 nucleotides match TRBD2. Looked up from germline, CDR1 is SGHAT and CDR2 is FQNNGV. The CDR3 length is 16 residues. V lost 4 bases to trimming and J lost 2 bases; unmatched junction nucleotides: 2. Here the CDR3 reads CASSSGTSGTYNEQFF. CDR3 DNA sequence: TGTGCCAGCAGCTCTGGGACTAGCGGGACCTACAATGAGCAGTTCTTC.

This clone has a single count. This chain's CDR3 is CAWSGTTGGGDGYTF. The CDR3 DNA reads as TGTGCCTGGAGTGGAACAACAGGGGGCGGGGATGGCTACACCTTC. V usage is TRBV30 and J usage is TRBJ1-2, with TRBD1 identical over 9 bases. J lost 6 bases, V lost 1 base, and 9 bases had no gene match. This CDR3 has 15 amino acids. In germline, CDR1 is GTSNPN, CDR2 SVGIG (reference sequence).

In this sample, this clone turned up once. V usage is TRBV13 and J usage is TRBJ2-5; possibly TRBD1 for D (5 bases). V was trimmed by 0 bases and J by 5 bases, leaving 7 bases between them. Germline CDR1 reads PRHDT; CDR2 reads FYEKMQ (reference sequence). The CDR3 runs 13 residues. Here the CDR3 reads CASSLGGRETQYF. The CDR3 region has the DNA TGTGCCAGCAGCTTAGGGGGGCGGGAGACCCAGTACTTC.

The chain links TRBV27 to TRBJ2-4; TRBD2 agrees at 9 bases. Germline V lookup: CDR1 MNHEY, CDR2 SMNVEV (reference sequence). This CDR3 has 13 amino acids. The V gene end was trimmed by 6 bases and the J gene end by 7 bases; junction bases not matched to a gene: 4. CDR3 in DNA: TGTGCCAGCAGGCATAGCGGGAGTAACATTCAGTACTTC. It translates to CASRHSGSNIQYF.

The V and J genes are TRBV27 and TRBJ2-6, with D possibly TRBD2 on 7 matching bases. V was cut by 0 bases and J by 1 base, with 10 bases left in between. The CDR3 consists of 17 residues. From germline, CDR1 is MNHEY and CDR2 SMNVEV (reference sequence). In DNA form, the CDR3 reads TGTGCCAGCAGTTTATCGGGAGGGGGTTCTGGGGCCAACGTCCTGACTTTC. Protein product: CASSLSGGGSGANVLTF.

The CDR3 DNA sequence: TGTGCCAGCAGCCCAGAGGCAGATCGCCCCCTCCACTTT. This translates into CASSPEADRPLHF. This chain links TRBV7-2 with TRBJ1-6; D is ambiguous. The CDR3 extends over 13 amino acids. CDR1 SGHTA and CDR2 FQGNSA come from the germline V gene. V lost 5 bases and J lost 13, with 15 bases in between.

The chain employs TRBV5-1 and TRBJ1-6, with unresolved D. V shed 2 bases and J shed 11 bases, with 11 bases lying between them. Germline CDR1 and CDR2: SGHRS and YFSETQ. There are 13 residues in the CDR3. CDR3 region: CASSFGLGTPLHF. CDR3 sequence (DNA): TGCGCCAGCAGCTTCGGACTGGGGACACCCCTCCACTTT.

V usage is TRBV19 and J usage is TRBJ1-1; D call uncertain. The germline CDR1 and CDR2 sequences are LNHDA and SQIVND (reference sequence). V was shortened by 5 bases and J by 1 base, with 14 bases between the two germline ends. CDR3 size: 15 residues. In nucleotides, the CDR3 is TGTGCCAGTAGTTCCCCGGGAGGTCAGAACACTGAAGCTTTCTTT. It codes for CASSSPGGQNTEAFF.

This clone was recorded once. This rearrangement joins TRBV15 to TRBJ2-3; the match to TRBD2 covers 8 bases. V dropped 5 bases and J dropped 0; count of bases not matched to a gene: 7. The germline V gene encodes CDR1 LNHNV and CDR2 YYDKDF (reference sequence). CDR3 size: 16 residues. CDR3 DNA sequence: TGTGCCACCAGCTCGGGGGGGCGGACCAGCACAGATACGCAGTATTTT. The encoded protein is CATSSGGRTSTDTQYF.

A note on this clone: The junction departs from germline at one end; a sequencing error may be responsible. The gene calls are TRBV6-5 and TRBJ1-6; TRBD1 agrees at 9 bases. The CDR3 extends over 14 amino acids. Germline V lookup: CDR1 MNHEY, CDR2 SVGAGI. The CDR3 DNA is TGTACCAGCAGTCCCGGGACAGGGATTTCACCCCTCCACTTT. Its translation is CTSSPGTGISPLHF.

The gene calls are TRBV12-5 and TRBJ1-1, with 7 bases fitting TRBD1. There are 13 residues in the CDR3. V shed 9 bases and J 3 bases; nucleotides not matched to a gene: 7. Germline values: CDR1 LGHNT, CDR2 FRNRAP. The CDR3 DNA is TGTGCTAGCCGCCGGGACAGCTACACTGAAGCTTTCTTT. As protein: CASRRDSYTEAFF.

About this clone itself: This CDR3 is also generated by other DNA sequences in the sample. The chain joins TRBV6-6 to TRBJ2-7; D perhaps matches TRBD1 (6 bases). Germline V lookup: CDR1 MNHNY, CDR2 SVGAGI (reference sequence). This CDR3 is 13 amino acids long. Trimming shortened V by 2 bases and J by 4 bases, and 9 bases separated the two germline ends. The CDR3: CASSYGDTYEQYF. The DNA for the CDR3 is TGTGCCAGCAGTTACGGGGACACTTACGAGCAGTACTTC.

The J gene is TRBJ2-1, the V gene TRBV7-9; D possibly corresponds to TRBD2 (6 bases). The CDR3 extends over 14 amino acids. CDR1 is SEHNR, CDR2 FQNEAQ, per germline (reference sequence). Trimming cost V 3 bases and J 2 bases, with 8 bases left between them. Written as DNA, the CDR3 is TGTGCCAGCAGCTTGGGGGGTCCCTACAATGAGCAGTTCTTC. It translates to CASSLGGPYNEQFF.

This rearrangement joins TRBV28 to TRBJ2-4; weak D call: TRBD2 (6 bases). The germline V gene encodes CDR1 MDHEN and CDR2 SYDVKM. V was cut by 6 bases and J by 11 bases, with 17 bases left in between. This CDR3 region has 13 residues. This chain's CDR3 is CASSLGTPILQYF. The CDR3 DNA is TGTGCCAGCAGCCTTGGGACTCCCATCCTTCAGTACTTC.

CDR3 in amino acids: CATRDRRNTGELFF. CDR3 DNA: TGTGCCACCCGGGACAGGAGAAACACCGGGGAGCTGTTTTTT. This sequence joins TRBV11-3 and TRBJ2-2, with TRBD1 identical over 8 bases. J gave up 2 bases and V 10 bases, and 6 bases lay outside the gene matches. This CDR3 contains 14 residues. Per the germline V gene, CDR1 is SGHNT and CDR2 is YENEEA.